The 8 T cell receptor beta chains reported below all come from one sample, sequenced in a study of CD8 T cells in ankylosing spondylitis. General observations from the study: Blood from ankylosing spondylitis patients appeared to carry a characteristic eight-variant TCR beta motif.

TCRdb redid the calling of the 5' RACE reads with MiXCR, one entry per CDR3 protein. The data hold around 490,000 distinct CDR3 sequences, with approximately 5.3% observed a single time. Their antigen targets remain unknown. The sample comprised blood, either unsorted or a sorted T cell fraction (not recorded which). These TCRs come from a male donor with ankylosing spondylitis.

The sample holds many counts of this clonotype. For the CDR3, the DNA is TGTGCCAGCAGCCCTCGTAGCGGGTTAACCTACGAGCAGTACTTC. Encoded protein: CASSPRSGLTYEQYF. V usage is TRBV9 and J usage is TRBJ2-7; the match to TRBD2 covers 7 bases. V shed 4 bases, J shed 2 bases, and the junction held 9 bases outside the gene matches. The CDR3 length is 15 residues. The germline gives CDR1 SGDLS, CDR2 YYNGEE.

This chain connects TRBV11-2 to TRBJ1-4; D gene uncertain. CDR1 is SGHAT and CDR2 is FQNNGV in the germline V gene. Trimming removed 6 bases from V and 10 bases from J, with 12 bases in between. The CDR3 runs 12 residues. The CDR3 loop is CASRPTTGKLFF. The CDR3 DNA reads as TGTGCCAGCAGACCTACTACGGGAAAACTGTTTTTT.

This clonotype has at least ten counts. V and J are TRBV20-1 and TRBJ2-7, with D tentatively TRBD2 (5 bases). From germline, CDR1 is DFQATT and CDR2 SNEGSKA (reference sequence). V was pared by 6 bases and J by 7 bases, with 16 bases between. The CDR3 covers 12 residues. This CDR3 is CSARIPPGEQYF. The CDR3 coding sequence is TGCAGTGCCAGGATTCCCCCGGGGGAGCAGTACTTC.

This clonotype has ten or more counts. J is TRBJ1-1 and V is TRBV10-3; D is perhaps TRBD1 (6 bases). Trimming cost V 0 bases and J 3 bases, with 14 bases left between them. Germline CDR1 and CDR2: ENHRY and SYGVKD. This CDR3 has 16 residues. The CDR3 DNA reads as TGTGCCATCAGTGAGTCGTTCAGGGAGGGGGACACTGAAGCTTTCTTT. Its translation: CAISESFREGDTEAFF.

This clonotype was recorded at least ten times. The chain joins TRBV5-1 to TRBJ2-7; 7 bases fit TRBD2. The V gene end was trimmed by 7 bases and the J gene end by 5 bases; junction bases not matched to a gene: 15. The CDR3 is made up of 15 amino acids. Looked up from germline, CDR1 is SGHRS and CDR2 is YFSETQ. The chain's CDR3 is CASAAGNLRGDEQYF. In DNA, the CDR3 is TGCGCCAGCGCGGCGGGAAACCTACGGGGGGACGAGCAGTACTTC.

The sample holds many counts of this clonotype. The chain employs TRBV4-2 and TRBJ2-3, with D perhaps given as TRBD1 or TRBD2 (5 bases each). Germline V gene sequence: CDR1 LGHNA, CDR2 YNFKEQ. The ends were cut back, 1 base at V and 1 base at J, with 6 bases in the middle. The CDR3 loop spans 14 amino acids. CDR3 region: CASSQGGRTDTQYF. The CDR3 DNA sequence: TGTGCCAGCAGCCAAGGGGGACGCACAGATACGCAGTATTTT.

This clonotype was counted ten times or more. The CDR3: CASKGGSNQPQHF. CDR3 sequence (DNA): TGTGCCAGCAAGGGGGGAAGCAATCAGCCCCAGCATTTT. The rearrangement uses TRBV27 and TRBJ1-5, with D maybe TRBD1 (6 bases). V lost 7 bases to trimming and J lost 1 base, with 8 bases between them. This CDR3 is built from 13 residues. Germline CDR1 MNHEY, CDR2 SMNVEV (reference sequence).

This clonotype has ten or more counts. The chain couples TRBV7-2 to TRBJ2-3; no firm D call. The CDR3 extends over 11 amino acids. Germline V lookup: CDR1 SGHTA, CDR2 FQGNSA. V was trimmed by 6 bases and J by 2 bases, leaving 3 bases between them. The CDR3 DNA reads as TGTGCCAGCAGTAACACAGATACGCAGTATTTT. As protein: CASSNTDTQYF.